Presented here are 6 T cell receptor beta chains from one specimen sequenced in a study of blood T cell repertoires in COVID-19. TCRdb's table, derived via immunoSEQ multiplex PCR, lists solely in-frame clones and lacks some. The sample records some 180,000 clones, 88% being singletons. The sequencing input was peripheral blood. These receptors came from a man aged 45-60 years who had recovered from COVID-19.

This chain joins TRBV2 and TRBJ2-7; D unclear. In germline, CDR1 is SNHLY, CDR2 FYNNEI. The CDR3 spans 11 residues. With 7 bases removed from V and 5 bases from J, the gap between germline ends came to 9 bases. The CDR3 DNA reads as TGTGCCAGCACCTTCTACCACGAGCAGTACTTC. Translated, it gives CASTFYHEQYF.

The chain recombines TRBV27 with TRBJ2-2; the match to TRBD1 covers 8 bases. The CDR3 has 13 amino acids. V shed 5 bases, J shed 7 bases, and the junction held 3 bases outside the gene matches. Germline V gives CDR1 MNHEY, CDR2 SMNVEV (reference sequence). The CDR3 DNA reads as TGTGCCAGCAGTGGACAGGGACACGGGGAGCTGTTTTTT. Its translation is CASSGQGHGELFF.

To note about this clone: Different DNA sequences within this sample yield the same CDR3. This rearrangement joins TRBV18 to TRBJ2-2; 8 bases match TRBD1. Trimming took 4 bases from V and 1 from J; bases not matched to a gene: 2. Germline CDR1 and CDR2: KGHSH and LQKENI. The CDR3 runs to 15 residues. In DNA, the CDR3 is TGTGCCAGCTCACGAGGACAGGGGAACACCGGGGAGCTGTTTTTT. It encodes CASSRGQGNTGELFF.

The chain recombines TRBV5-1 with TRBJ2-2; TRBD2 matches 9 bases. The CDR3 totals 16 residues. CDR1 is SGHRS, CDR2 YFSETQ, per germline. The trim removed 1 base at V and 0 bases at J, leaving 1 base unmatched. CDR3 loop: CASSLTSGSNTGELFF. In DNA, the CDR3 is TGCGCCAGCAGCTTGACTAGCGGGTCGAACACCGGGGAGCTGTTTTTT.

V usage is TRBV5-1 and J usage is TRBJ2-2; D is perhaps TRBD2 (6 bases). CDR3 length: 15 amino acids. V shed 4 bases and J shed 1 base, with 11 bases lying between them. Looked up from germline, CDR1 is SGHRS and CDR2 is YFSETQ. CDR3 DNA: TGCGCCAGCAGCCCCGGGACTTTGAACACCGGGGAGCTGTTTTTT. Translation gives CASSPGTLNTGELFF.

This clone was observed a few times. CDR3 coding DNA: TGTGCCAGCAGCTTGGCTCAGGGGGGTGGCTACACCTTC. Translating it yields CASSLAQGGGYTF. The chain recombines TRBV5-6 with TRBJ1-2, with 7 nucleotides matching TRBD1. Germline V gene lookup returns CDR1 SGHDT and CDR2 YYEEEE. V lost 0 bases to trimming and J lost 7 bases; unmatched junction nucleotides: 3. The CDR3 runs to 13 residues.